The text below deals with one TCR beta chain. The sample is drawn from a study of technical replicates of blood from a few donors. Some clones are missing from TCRdb's copy, which holds only in-frame ones; the method was immunoSEQ multiplex PCR. The sample contains 72,000 or so clones, about 94% of which appear only once. The CDR3 sequence is 12 residues long. Germline values: CDR1 KGHSH, CDR2 LQKENI. The V gene lost 4 bases and the J gene lost 0 bases, with 4 bases spanning the gap. Material: T cells isolated from PBMCs. The source is a human donor in good health. V gene TRBV18 combines with J gene TRBJ2-7; D is undetermined. The CDR3 sequence is CASSLSSYEQYF. For the CDR3, the DNA is TGTGCCAGCTCACTCTCCTCCTACGAGCAGTACTTC.